This is a list of T cell receptor beta chains from one sample in a study of CD8+CD57+ T cells in acquired aplastic anemia. TCRdb re-derived calls from the reads in MiXCR, one entry per CDR3 protein. In the table there are around 200,000 distinct CDR3 sequences, 40% to 60% of which are singletons. The sample comprised sorted CD4+, CD8+, or CD8+CD57+ T cells (not recorded which) from PBMCs. These receptors came from a human donor with aplastic anemia. The CDR3 runs from the conserved cysteine through the conserved F or W. A row's size may be missing; if present it is once, few, many or a size class.

clone size,V gene,CDR3 protein
many,TRBV20-1,CSAERRGRMDTQYF
.,TRBV30,CAWSVTGVHEQYF
many,TRBV3-1,CASSPSGTEETQYF
.,TRBV7-9,CASGQGRNSPLHF
.,TRBV7-9,CASSLRGGTESNQPQHF
.,TRBV9,CASSAGGGRTEAFF
.,TRBV24-1,CATSDSGGSNTGELFF
.,TRBV2,CASRAGIREAPLHF
few,TRBV20-1,CSVRGGEDVAQYF
.,TRBV12-5,CASGKGSGDTEAFF
once,TRBV20-1,CSANAGLANEQYF
.,TRBV15,CATSRALHGLLDYTF
.,TRBV15,CATSSRRTYNEQFF
.,TRBV30,CAWSVGTGYEQYF
many,TRBV11-2,CASSLEAGTYNEQFF
.,TRBV27,CASTNLQGARTEAFF
.,TRBV7-2,CASSFRGTDTQYF
.,TRBV20-1,CSARDRDRGGEQYF
once,TRBV4-1,CASSQDQDSLGYGYTF
many,TRBV5-1,CASSFPGNVRDTQYF
.,TRBV10-3,CAISRQGFYNEQFF
.,TRBV12-3/TRBV12-4,CASSVGRQETQYF
many,TRBV19,CAGGTGSTGELFF
.,TRBV5-1,CASSSHLGGRGNEQFF
many,TRBV2,CASRTLKRYYEQYF
many,TRBV6-1,CASSDVAGARKVFRQYF
.,TRBV15,CATSRDSREGNSGANVLTF
few,TRBV11-3,CASSFDPAGETQYF
.,TRBV2,CASGGQGGQPQHF
.,TRBV2,CASSLREPNYGYTF
.,TRBV7-3,CASSVGPSGSDVLTF
.,TRBV29-1,CSIRDGGSYEQYF
.,TRBV29-1,CSVDRADNEQFF
.,TRBV2,CASRGGTGSQPQHF
many,TRBV2,CASSEGRQAGANVLTF
.,TRBV19,CASNVNQGGEEQYF
many,TRBV9,CASSGGGSTGELFF
many,TRBV24-1,CATSDLLGQPQHF
.,TRBV7-2,CASSLLGRTGYF
many,TRBV20-1,CSARDLRGSLEKLFF
many,TRBV2,CASSEDGSNTGELFF
.,TRBV2,CASRDGRSTEAFF
.,TRBV12-3/TRBV12-4,CASSTQRWGADTQYF
many,TRBV6-1,CASSPIPGTDTQYF
few,TRBV7-2,CASSTITGPYEQYF
many,TRBV6-6,CASSYSTGRGTDTQYF
many,TRBV5-1,CASRRTAEMNTEAFF
many,TRBV7-8,CASSLPLTGDTQYF
.,TRBV6-5,CANSGTGGTGANVLTF
many,TRBV6-1,CASSEQGRSNTGELFF
many,TRBV10-1,CASSGQRNSPLHF
many,TRBV11-2,CASSLARTGGSFF
many,TRBV10-3,CAISESLAGGQETQYF
many,TRBV12-3/TRBV12-4,CASSLHRRSYEQYF
once,TRBV15,CATSRDRATGNEQFF